This T cell receptor beta chain was identified during a study of cytomegalovirus exposure and HLA in healthy donors. Losses at the gene ends were 5 bases for V and 4 bases for J; bases not matched to a gene: 6. Looked up from germline, CDR1 is SEHNR and CDR2 is FQNEAQ (reference sequence). The CDR3 loop spans 14 amino acids. About this clone itself: Its antigen is as yet unknown.

General study points: Common viral pathogens seemed, in a later analysis, to connect with several of the most significant clusters.

Primers: 60 Vbeta forward and 13 Jbeta reverse. The assay was immunoSEQ multiplex PCR, and TCRdb's table has in-frame clones only and misses some. This table has roughly 190,000 clones, 80% to 85% appearing once. The receptor comes from a man aged 35-49 years in good health and CMV-seropositive. Sample: PBMCs. The chain couples TRBV7-9 to TRBJ2-5, with 8 nucleotides matching TRBD1. Here the CDR3 DNA reads TGTGCCAGCAGCGAGACAGGGGTGTCAGAGACCCAGTACTTC. This gives the protein CASSETGVSETQYF.